This is a list of T cell receptor beta chains from one sample in a study of blood T cells in healthy people across ages. TCRdb passed the 5' RACE reads through MiXCR, listing each CDR3 protein once. The sample carries some 1.4 million distinct CDR3 sequences, 40% to 50% recorded once. Sequences were obtained from blood. The receptors were sampled from a young woman in good health. CDR3s leave out the opening cysteine and the closing phenylalanine or tryptophan.

V: TRBV7-9
CDR3: ASSSEGDLSYEQY

V: TRBV7-8
CDR3: ASSARSGRATGELF

V: TRBV7-2
CDR3: ASSSSRTQY

V: TRBV21-1
CDR3: ASRFQKGNEAF

V: TRBV20-1
CDR3: SARDRRDAPQLGSPLH

V: TRBV20-1
CDR3: SASRDRGLGQPQH

V: TRBV15
CDR3: ATSMGGMAANTGSPLH

V: TRBV28
CDR3: ASSLSSQGANIQY

V: TRBV27
CDR3: ASSLGQGAGYGYT

V: TRBV4-1
CDR3: ASSYRGSTEAF

V: TRBV2
CDR3: ASQPFSGSYNEQF

V: TRBV5-5
CDR3: ASSYIAGSSYNEQF

V: TRBV6-5
CDR3: ASSGRVRTTQY

V: TRBV6-5
CDR3: ASSPLALGGNQPQH

V: TRBV12-3/TRBV12-4
CDR3: ASSPDRGPYNSPLH

V: TRBV12-3/TRBV12-4
CDR3: ASSLHHPLGEQY

V: TRBV27
CDR3: ASSPYDRAVDDTQY

V: TRBV6-5
CDR3: ASSNGLAGAGEQF

V: TRBV5-1
CDR3: ASSLAGNEQF

V: TRBV28
CDR3: ASSLHLGYNEQF

V: TRBV2
CDR3: ASSEARQGGEAQY

V: TRBV12-3/TRBV12-4
CDR3: ASSWGSEQY

V: TRBV7-2
CDR3: ASSLEGGRANEQF

V: TRBV28
CDR3: ASKEGGFSNQPQH

V: TRBV20-1
CDR3: SARPPSWGTPQPQH

V: TRBV6-5
CDR3: ASSSASNEQF

V: TRBV14
CDR3: ASSQERDQPQH

V: TRBV7-3
CDR3: ASSYNPRGTYNEQF

V: TRBV12-5
CDR3: ASGLAGTGSSYEQY

V: TRBV6-5
CDR3: ASSWGRDQPQH

V: TRBV9
CDR3: ASSLTTGGEEKLF

V: TRBV3-1
CDR3: ASSQVGGNEKLF

V: TRBV3-1
CDR3: ASSTTSSLETQY

V: TRBV28
CDR3: ASSLPGVGTDTQY

V: TRBV6-5
CDR3: ASSDKFLDAQY

V: TRBV6-1
CDR3: ASSEGLGYYEQY

V: TRBV3-1
CDR3: ASSQDRLAGGYNEQF

V: TRBV5-1
CDR3: ASSVSYYNEQF

V: TRBV4-1
CDR3: ASSQSVGVQGRENEQF

V: TRBV12-3/TRBV12-4
CDR3: ASSLGAGNSYEQY

V: TRBV18
CDR3: ASSEKSGELF

V: TRBV5-1
CDR3: ASSLSPGGIYEQY

V: TRBV29-1
CDR3: SVVEGLDYGYT

V: TRBV27
CDR3: ASSYGIDREKLF

V: TRBV3-1
CDR3: ASSQGGLNTEAF

V: TRBV27
CDR3: ASSLALAGGPTYEQY

V: TRBV21-1
CDR3: ASSNGPGLAGVGETQY

V: TRBV10-2
CDR3: ASTWTVATDTQY

V: TRBV10-3
CDR3: AISEKEGGKLF

V: TRBV6-2/TRBV6-3
CDR3: ASSYSLSSGGFYEQY

V: TRBV12-3/TRBV12-4
CDR3: ASSTRGAGMNTEAF

V: TRBV3-1
CDR3: ASSQDKMVFGAGGYNEQY

V: TRBV4-2
CDR3: ASSQGQGGNTEAF

V: TRBV28
CDR3: ASSLFLAGTGGMNTEAF

V: TRBV5-1
CDR3: ASSFYTGSTDTQY